These 25 T cell receptor beta chains originate from one sample sequenced in a study of shared clonotypes between healthy human individuals. Profiling relied on immunoSEQ multiplex PCR, and the TCRdb table lists in-frame clones only, not all of them. The sample holds hundreds of thousands of clones, about 74% seen once. Sample: memory CD4+ T cells sorted from blood. The subset was: CD45RA-negative fraction. The origin of the receptors is a woman in her 30s in good health.

J is TRBJ2-7 and V is TRBV4-1; 9 nucleotides align to TRBD2. V gave up 4 bases and J gave up 1 base; unmatched junction bases: 17. The germline V gene has CDR1 MGHRA and CDR2 YSYEKL. This CDR3 is 19 amino acids long. The CDR3, as DNA: TGCGCCAGCAGCCTAGTCCGGGGGGATCTAGCGGGGATATCCTACGAGCAGTACTTC. Residues: CASSLVRGDLAGISYEQYF.

This chain uses TRBV7-3 with TRBJ2-3, with 13 nucleotides matching TRBD2. V dropped 5 bases and J dropped 5; count of bases not matched to a gene: 7. Germline V gene lookup returns CDR1 SGHTA and CDR2 FQGTGA. The length of the CDR3 is 16 residues. The CDR3 region has the DNA TGTGCCAGCAGCCCCCGGACTAGCGGGAGATTAGATACGCAGTATTTT. Its protein product is CASSPRTSGRLDTQYF. The whole variable domain, remainder taken from reference TRBV7-3 and TRBJ2-3, is GAGVSQTPSNKVTEKGKYVELRCDPISGHTALYWYRQSLGQGPEFLIYFQGTGAADDSGLPNDRFFAVRPEGSVSTLKIQRTERGDSAVYLCASSPRTSGRLDTQYFGPGTRLTVL.

This chain uses TRBV19 with TRBJ1-3, with D unclear. The germline V and J ends were trimmed by 10 bases and 2 bases, with 15 bases remaining between them. CDR3 length: 14 residues. Germline V CDR1 and CDR2: LNHDA, SQIVND (reference sequence). The CDR3 DNA reads as TGTGCCACAGACCGGAGTTCGACTGGAAACACCATATATTTT. Translating gives CATDRSSTGNTIYF.

The V and J genes are TRBV4-2 and TRBJ2-5; 9 bases map to TRBD2. CDR3 size: 16 residues. Germline trimming cut 1 base from V and 6 bases from J; bases unmatched to any gene: 9. CDR1 LGHNA and CDR2 YNFKEQ come from the germline V gene. CDR3 sequence reads: CASSQVLAGDRKTQYF. CDR3 bases: TGTGCCAGCAGCCAAGTTTTAGCGGGAGATCGAAAGACCCAGTACTTC.

CDR3 in amino acids: CASSAMTGTDYQPQHF. The DNA for the CDR3 is TGTGCCAGTAGTGCCATGACCGGGACAGACTATCAGCCCCAGCATTTT. J is TRBJ1-5 and V is TRBV19, with 7 bases aligning to TRBD1. CDR1 is LNHDA and CDR2 is SQIVND in the germline V gene (reference sequence). CDR3 length: 16 amino acids. After removal of 5 bases from V and 5 bases from J, the junction contained 12 bases not matched to a gene.

The rearrangement uses TRBV5-1 and TRBJ2-3; no reliable D call. V was pared by 2 bases and J by 0 bases, with 13 bases between. This CDR3 spans 16 amino acids. The germline gives CDR1 SGHRS, CDR2 YFSETQ. The CDR3 coding sequence is TGCGCCAGCAGCTTATTAGGCTCAGCTAGCACAGATACGCAGTATTTT. This translates into CASSLLGSASTDTQYF. Filled out from reference TRBV5-1 and TRBJ2-3, the complete variable domain reads KAGVTQTPRYLIKTRGQQVTLSCSPISGHRSVSWYQQTPGQGLQFLFEYFSETQRNKGNFPGRFSGRQFSNSRSEMNVSTLELGDSALYLCASSLLGSASTDTQYFGPGTRLTVL.

This chain joins TRBV11-2 and TRBJ2-2; perhaps TRBD1 as D (5 bases). The CDR3 sequence is 15 residues long. Trimming removed 0 bases at V and 5 bases at J, with 10 bases between. CDR1 and CDR2 (germline): SGHAT, FQNNGV. CDR3 coding DNA: TGTGCCAGCAGCTTAGATCAACAGGAGACCGGGGAGCTGTTTTTT. It specifies CASSLDQQETGELFF.

This chain connects TRBV6-1 to TRBJ1-2; D perhaps matches TRBD1 (5 bases). This CDR3 has 19 residues. Between the trimmed V and J ends, which lost 2 bases and 0 bases, there was a span of 22 bases. Germline assignment: CDR1 MNHNS and CDR2 SASEGT. Here the CDR3 DNA reads TGTGCCAGCAGTGAAAGGGCAGGGAACAATTATAAAGCTAACTATGGCTACACCTTC. Its protein product is CASSERAGNNYKANYGYTF.

This chain connects TRBV7-9 to TRBJ1-1; D not resolved. The CDR3 has 16 amino acids. The germline V and J ends were trimmed by 1 base and 1 base, with 13 bases remaining between them. The germline CDR1 and CDR2 sequences are SEHNR and FQNEAQ (reference sequence). This CDR3 reads CASSLGQWGKNTEAFF. The DNA for the CDR3 is TGTGCCAGCAGCTTAGGGCAGTGGGGTAAGAACACTGAAGCTTTCTTT.

The chain carries TRBV7-8 and TRBJ2-5; TRBD1 might be the D (5 bases). This CDR3 contains 10 residues. Germline V CDR1 and CDR2: SGHVS, FQNEAQ. V was pared by 11 bases and J by 7 bases, with 11 bases between. CDR3 protein: CAVGEGTQYF. DNA of the CDR3: TGTGCCGTAGGGGAAGGGACCCAGTACTTC.

In this sample, this clone turned up many times. The CDR3 coding sequence is TGTGCCAGCAGTGAAGTGGGACAGAGAGATACGCAGTATTTT. It encodes CASSEVGQRDTQYF. The gene calls are TRBV25-1 and TRBJ2-3, with 7 bases fitting TRBD1. Unmatched junction bases numbered 4, after V lost 2 bases and J lost 5 bases. CDR3 size: 14 residues. Germline V gives CDR1 MGHDK, CDR2 SYGVNS.

This clone appeared a few times. V is TRBV5-5 and J is TRBJ2-7; 10 bases are a match to TRBD1. This CDR3 has 16 amino acids. Germline trimming cut 3 bases from V and 2 bases from J; bases unmatched to any gene: 8. Germline V lookup: CDR1 SGHKS, CDR2 YYEKEE (reference sequence). The CDR3 reads CASSSSAGTGAYEQYF. CDR3 in DNA: TGTGCCAGCAGCTCCTCTGCCGGGACAGGGGCCTACGAGCAGTACTTC. The complete variable domain, with remaining parts taken from reference TRBV5-5 and TRBJ2-7, reads DAGVTQSPTHLIKTRGQQVTLRCSPISGHKSVSWYQQVLGQGPQFIFQYYEKEERGRGNFPDRFSARQFPNYSSELNVNALLLGDSALYLCASSSSAGTGAYEQYFGPGTRLTVT.

CDR3 amino acids: CASSPSGRGEQYF. CDR3 in DNA: TGTGCCAGCTCACCTAGCGGGAGGGGGGAGCAGTACTTC. The chain joins TRBV7-9 to TRBJ2-7; 12 nucleotides line up with TRBD2. Germline V gives CDR1 SEHNR, CDR2 FQNEAQ (reference sequence). This CDR3 contains 13 residues. Trimming at V came to 8 bases and at J to 7 bases, leaving 6 bases not matched to a gene.

The chain combines TRBV19 with TRBJ1-1; D is unresolved. This CDR3 is built from 12 residues. Germline loops: CDR1 LNHDA, CDR2 SQIVND (reference sequence). V lost 6 bases and J lost 5, with 10 bases in between. CDR3 region: CASSPISTEAFF. The CDR3 DNA sequence: TGTGCCAGTAGCCCGATAAGTACTGAAGCTTTCTTT. Together with reference TRBV19 and TRBJ1-1, the CDR3 gives the full variable domain: DGGITQSPKYLFRKEGQNVTLSCEQNLNHDAMYWYRQDPGQGLRLIYYSQIVNDFQKGDIAEGYSVSREKKESFPLTVTSAQKNPTAFYLCASSPISTEAFFGQGTRLTVV.

This clone was picked up one time. This chain connects TRBV15 to TRBJ2-2, with TRBD2 matching over 14 bases. CDR3 length: 20 amino acids. V gave up 2 bases and J gave up 3 bases; unmatched junction bases: 11. Germline-derived CDR1 and CDR2 are LNHNV and YYDKDF (reference sequence). This chain's CDR3 is CATSRLKTGTSGRDTGELFF. The CDR3 DNA sequence: TGTGCCACCAGCAGACTTAAAACCGGGACTAGCGGGAGAGACACCGGGGAGCTGTTTTTT.

The sample holds a few counts of this clone. The chain joins TRBV27 to TRBJ2-1; TRBD2 matches at 11 bases. The V segment lost 4 bases and the J segment 6 bases; nucleotides outside the gene matches: 8. Germline loops: CDR1 MNHEY, CDR2 SMNVEV (reference sequence). The length of the CDR3 is 16 residues. CDR3 protein: CASSSNRLAGINEQFF. The CDR3 DNA reads as TGTGCCAGCAGTTCGAATCGACTAGCGGGAATCAATGAGCAGTTCTTC.

This clone was recorded a few times. The sample carries other DNA sequences with the same CDR3. The genes are TRBV6-1 and TRBJ2-7, with D perhaps TRBD1 (6 bases). CDR3 length: 14 residues. The V end was cut by 1 base, the J end by 2 bases, with 9 bases between. Germline-derived CDR1 and CDR2 are MNHNS and SASEGT. In DNA form, the CDR3 reads TGTGCCAGCAGTGAAGGACAGGATCCCTACGAGCAGTACTTC. Translated, it gives CASSEGQDPYEQYF.

The V and J genes are TRBV6-1 and TRBJ1-2; the match to TRBD1 covers 7 bases. V gave up 7 bases and J gave up 8 bases; unmatched junction bases: 10. This CDR3 is 13 amino acids long. Germline V gene lookup returns CDR1 MNHNS and CDR2 SASEGT. The CDR3 spells CASTQPDRAGYTF. The CDR3 DNA reads TGTGCCAGCACCCAACCAGACAGGGCGGGCTACACCTTC.

Concerning this clone: Other DNA sequences from this sample encode an identical CDR3 as well. The chain combines TRBV7-9 with TRBJ2-3, with a tentative D call TRBD2 (5 bases). From germline, CDR1 is SEHNR and CDR2 FQNEAQ (reference sequence). Trimming cost V 0 bases and J 2 bases, with 9 bases left between them. The CDR3 contains 15 residues. The chain's CDR3 is CASSLAGAFTDTQYF. In nucleotides, the CDR3 is TGTGCCAGCAGCTTAGCGGGAGCGTTCACAGATACGCAGTATTTT.

The chain couples TRBV19 to TRBJ1-3; 8 nucleotides line up with TRBD1. Germline CDR1 is LNHDA and CDR2 is SQIVND (reference sequence). The CDR3 has 15 amino acids. The V gene end was trimmed by 10 bases and the J gene end by 0 bases; junction bases not matched to a gene: 8. This CDR3 reads CATRDRRYSGNTIYF. Written as DNA, the CDR3 is TGTGCCACCCGGGACAGGCGATACTCTGGAAACACCATATATTTT.

The chain combines TRBV5-1 with TRBJ2-1, with a tentative D call TRBD2 (6 bases). With 1 base removed from V and 0 bases from J, the gap between germline ends came to 17 bases. Germline CDR1 reads SGHRS; CDR2 reads YFSETQ. This CDR3 comprises 18 residues. The DNA for the CDR3 is TGCGCCAGCAGCTTGACTCCCCCCGGGAGAAGCTCCTACAATGAGCAGTTCTTC. Its translation: CASSLTPPGRSSYNEQFF. Together with reference TRBV5-1 and TRBJ2-1, the CDR3 gives the full variable domain: KAGVTQTPRYLIKTRGQQVTLSCSPISGHRSVSWYQQTPGQGLQFLFEYFSETQRNKGNFPGRFSGRQFSNSRSEMNVSTLELGDSALYLCASSLTPPGRSSYNEQFFGPGTRLTVL.

V gene TRBV18 combines with J gene TRBJ2-7; 14 positions agree with TRBD2. Germline V CDR1 and CDR2: KGHSH, LQKENI. Trimming took 3 bases from V and 6 from J; bases not matched to a gene: 4. This CDR3 has 15 residues. In nucleotides, the CDR3 is TGTGCCAGCTCACCGGGACTAGCGGGAGAGGGCGAGCAGTACTTC. Residues: CASSPGLAGEGEQYF.

This clone was recorded a few times. The chain uses TRBV19 and TRBJ2-2; perhaps TRBD2 as D (6 bases). The V gene lost 5 bases and the J gene lost 1 base, with 20 bases spanning the gap. This CDR3 region has 18 residues. Germline loops: CDR1 LNHDA, CDR2 SQIVND (reference sequence). The CDR3 loop reads CASSPIPGLRRNTGELFF. The CDR3 nucleotides are TGTGCCAGTAGTCCGATCCCGGGACTGAGAAGGAACACCGGGGAGCTGTTTTTT.

Only a few counts were recorded for this clone. This rearrangement joins TRBV4-2 to TRBJ1-1; 7 bases agree with TRBD1. With V trimmed by 1 base and J by 3 bases, 8 bases remained unmatched. Germline assignment: CDR1 LGHNA and CDR2 YNFKEQ. The length of the CDR3 is 16 residues. The CDR3: CASSQGQGVLDTEAFF. CDR3 sequence (DNA): TGTGCCAGCAGCCAAGGACAGGGTGTTCTGGACACTGAAGCTTTCTTT.

The V call is TRBV19, the J call TRBJ1-5; 10 positions match TRBD1. The CDR3 loop spans 14 amino acids. With V trimmed by 11 bases and J by 7 bases, 11 bases remained unmatched. Germline values: CDR1 LNHDA, CDR2 SQIVND (reference sequence). CDR3 sequence reads: CARQETGGLQPQHF. The CDR3 region has the DNA TGTGCCCGGCAGGAGACAGGGGGCTTGCAGCCCCAGCATTTT.